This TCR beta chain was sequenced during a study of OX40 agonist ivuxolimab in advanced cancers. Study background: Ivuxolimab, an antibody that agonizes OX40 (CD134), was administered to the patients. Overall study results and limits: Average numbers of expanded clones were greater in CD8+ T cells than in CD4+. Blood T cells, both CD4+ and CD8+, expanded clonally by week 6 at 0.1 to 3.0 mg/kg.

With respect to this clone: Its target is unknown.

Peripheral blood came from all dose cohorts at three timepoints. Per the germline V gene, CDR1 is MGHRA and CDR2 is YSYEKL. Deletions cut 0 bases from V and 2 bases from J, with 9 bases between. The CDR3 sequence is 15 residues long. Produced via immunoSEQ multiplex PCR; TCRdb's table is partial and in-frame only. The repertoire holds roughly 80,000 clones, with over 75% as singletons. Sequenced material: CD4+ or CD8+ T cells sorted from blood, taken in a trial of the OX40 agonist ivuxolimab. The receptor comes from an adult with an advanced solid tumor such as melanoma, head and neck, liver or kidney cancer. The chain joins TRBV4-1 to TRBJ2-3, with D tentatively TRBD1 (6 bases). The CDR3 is CASSQEGHPTDTQYF. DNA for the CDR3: TGCGCCAGCAGCCAAGAGGGACACCCCACAGATACGCAGTATTTT.